The 21 T cell receptor beta chains reported below all come from one sample, sequenced in a study of metastatic and nonmetastatic thyroid tumors (TCRdb year 2020). Receptor amplification or capture employed PCR. TCRdb names Illumina HiSeq 4000 as the instrument used. TCRdb reprocessing: public reads trimmed at Q25 with fastp, clones called with MiXCR, in-frame beta chains kept. This sample gives about 82,000 clones in total; approximately 12% of them show up just once. Roughly 9.1% of the sample lies in the top ten. No treatment had been received by any patient before thyroid surgery. The material sequenced was tumor tissue. The source of these receptors is a female donor with papillary thyroid cancer or a benign thyroid nodule (not recorded which). Some clones in this sample may be carry-over from other donors' samples.

The sample holds a few counts of this clone. A much larger clone differs from this one at a single base, so this may be a read error. The chain combines TRBV6-1 with TRBJ2-7; D gene unclear. The CDR3 consists of 14 residues. Trimming shortened V by 6 bases and J by 6 bases, and 18 bases separated the two germline ends. The germline gives CDR1 MNHNS, CDR2 SASEGT. CDR3 loop: CASRATWVRCEQYF. In DNA, the CDR3 is TGTGCCAGCAGGGCGACTTGGGTTCGCTGCGAGCAGTACTTC.

This clone was recorded many times. J is TRBJ2-5 and V is TRBV11-3, with a tentative D call TRBD2 (6 bases). The CDR3 loop spans 14 amino acids. The V gene lost 3 bases and the J gene lost 2 bases, with 10 bases spanning the gap. Per germline, CDR1 SGHNT and CDR2 YENEEA. The CDR3 DNA reads as TGTGCCAGCAGCTTGGGGGGATCACAAGAGACCCAGTACTTC. Its translation is CASSLGGSQETQYF. Variable domain in full (rest from reference TRBV11-3 and TRBJ2-5): EAGVVQSPRYKIIEKKQPVAFWCNPISGHNTLYWYLQNLGQGPELLIRYENEEAVDDSQLPKDRFSAERLKGVDSTLKIQPAELGDSAVYLCASSLGGSQETQYFGPGTRLLVL.

This clone was counted only a few times. Being one base from a much bigger clone, this may be a read error. The chain combines TRBV25-1 with TRBJ2-7; D gene unclear. V was shortened by 8 bases and J by 6 bases, with 8 bases between the two germline ends. Looked up from germline, CDR1 is MGHDK and CDR2 is SYGVNS. The CDR3 length is 10 residues. In nucleotides, the CDR3 is TGTGCCAGCCCCGCCGTCGAGCAGTACTTC. Amino acids: CASPAVEQYF.

In its sample, this clone was seen many times. The chain carries TRBV6-1 and TRBJ1-1; D ambiguous. Germline V gene lookup returns CDR1 MNHNS and CDR2 SASEGT. The CDR3 is made up of 13 amino acids. Trimming cost V 5 bases and J 2 bases, with 9 bases left between them. The CDR3 here is CASSWGINTEAFF. The CDR3 DNA follows: TGTGCCAGCAGTTGGGGAATCAACACTGAAGCTTTCTTT.

Regarding this clone: It may be a read error: a sequence one base away is much more abundant. The gene calls are TRBV4-1 and TRBJ2-1, with D possibly being TRBD2 (5 bases). There are 14 residues in the CDR3. V shed 1 base and J shed 4 bases, with 8 bases lying between them. CDR1 is MGHRA and CDR2 is YSYEKL in the germline V gene. The CDR3 loop is CASSQVGSYNEQFF. The CDR3 nucleotides read TGCGCCAGCAGCCAAGTTGGGAGTTACAATGAGCAGTTCTTC.

This chain links TRBV5-1 with TRBJ2-7; TRBD2 agrees at 9 bases. CDR3 size: 15 residues. Germline loops: CDR1 SGHRS, CDR2 YFSETQ. The J segment lost 4 bases and the V segment lost 0 bases, leaving 5 bases of the junction unmatched. CDR3 in amino acids: CASSLVSSGKYEQYF. The CDR3 nucleotides are TGCGCCAGCAGCTTGGTATCTAGCGGGAAATACGAGCAGTACTTC.

This clone was recorded many times. The identical CDR3 is also encoded by other nucleotide sequences in the sample. This chain connects TRBV27 to TRBJ2-7, with 8 bases identical to TRBD2. The junction had 10 bases not matched to a gene; V was cut back by 3 bases and J by 6 bases. The CDR3 runs 15 residues. Germline CDR1 reads MNHEY; CDR2 reads SMNVEV (reference sequence). This CDR3 is CASSFDRGGFGEQYF. CDR3 bases: TGTGCCAGCAGTTTCGATCGGGGGGGCTTCGGCGAGCAGTACTTC.

This clone was observed at least ten times. The gene calls are TRBV5-1 and TRBJ2-5; D gene unclear. The CDR3 is made up of 13 amino acids. The V gene lost 2 bases and the J gene lost 5 bases, with 10 bases spanning the gap. CDR1 is SGHRS, CDR2 YFSETQ, per germline. Here the CDR3 DNA reads TGCGCCAGCAGCTTAAATGGATTCGAGACCCAGTACTTC. This sequence encodes CASSLNGFETQYF.

This clone occurred many times. The junction departs from germline at one end; a sequencing error may be responsible. V gene TRBV7-7 combines with J gene TRBJ2-5; TRBD1 agrees at 9 bases. Germline values: CDR1 SSHAT, CDR2 FNYEAQ (reference sequence). This CDR3 is built from 15 residues. The CDR3 region has the DNA TGTGCTAGCAGCTTAGGGACAGGGCGACAAGAGACCCAGTACTTC. As protein: CASSLGTGRQETQYF.

V gene TRBV6-5 combines with J gene TRBJ1-6; no reliable D call. Germline V gene lookup returns CDR1 MNHEY and CDR2 SVGAGI. The CDR3 loop spans 14 amino acids. Trimming took off 4 bases at V and 9 bases at J, with 13 bases between the two ends. CDR3 in amino acids: CASSSHKPGSPLHF. CDR3 coding DNA: TGTGCCAGCAGTTCCCACAAACCGGGTTCACCCCTCCACTTT.

At least ten counts were recorded for this clone. The chain links TRBV7-8 to TRBJ2-1; 10 bases agree with TRBD1. V was clipped by 5 bases and J by 5 bases; unmatched bases: 9. The CDR3 is 16 amino acids. Germline CDR1 reads SGHVS; CDR2 reads FQNEAQ. The CDR3 reads CASSPTGTGVHNEQFF. The CDR3 DNA is TGTGCCAGCAGCCCAACCGGGACAGGGGTCCACAATGAGCAGTTCTTC. The full variable domain, its missing parts supplied by reference TRBV7-8 and TRBJ2-1, is GAGVSQSPRYKVAKRGQDVALRCDPISGHVSLFWYQQALGQGPEFLTYFQNEAQLDKSGLPSDRFFAERPEGSVSTLKIQRTQQEDSAVYLCASSPTGTGVHNEQFFGPGTRLTVL.

This clone was found many times. The rearrangement joins TRBV4-1 to TRBJ1-2, with D possibly matching TRBD1 (6 bases). The CDR3 extends over 15 amino acids. Germline V gene lookup returns CDR1 MGHRA and CDR2 YSYEKL. V gave up 0 bases and J gave up 5 bases, with 13 bases separating them. As DNA, the CDR3 is TGCGCCAGCAGCCAAGATTCTACAGGGCTTTATGGCTACACCTTC. Translating it yields CASSQDSTGLYGYTF.

The chain is built from TRBV20-1 and TRBJ1-1; D is ambiguous. The CDR3 is 13 residues long. Germline V gene lookup returns CDR1 DFQATT and CDR2 SNEGSKA (reference sequence). The ends were cut back, 1 base at V and 8 bases at J, with 14 bases in the middle. CDR3 in DNA: TGCAGTGCTAGAGGCCCGGTTGGGGTGGAAGCTTTCTTT. Encoded protein: CSARGPVGVEAFF.

This clone was counted many times. The chain combines TRBV2 with TRBJ2-1; TRBD2 might be the D (6 bases). CDR3 length: 13 residues. The germline CDR1 and CDR2 sequences are SNHLY and FYNNEI. Trimming took off 6 bases at V and 5 bases at J, with 11 bases between the two ends. For the CDR3, the DNA is TGTGCCAGCAGAGAGACTAGAGACAATGAGCAGTTCTTC. Its translation: CASRETRDNEQFF.

This clone has more than one count but fewer than ten. One end of the junction varies from germline; a read error may be responsible. Here the CDR3 reads CASSLFAQASYQEAQYF. CDR3 in DNA: TGTGCCAGCAGCTTGTTTGCCCAGGCTTCGTACCAAGAGGCCCAGTACTTC. V is TRBV5-6 and J is TRBJ2-5, with unresolved D. The germline CDR1 and CDR2 sequences are SGHDT and YYEEEE. The CDR3 runs to 17 residues. Drawing the rest from reference TRBV5-6 and TRBJ2-5, the complete variable domain is DAGVTQSPTHLIKTRGQQVTLRCSPKSGHDTVSWYQQALGQGPQFIFQYYEEEERQRGNFPDRFSGHQFPNYSSELNVNALLLGDSALYLCASSLFAQASYQEAQYFGPGTRLLVL.

This clone has a count of ten or more. The rearrangement joins TRBV5-1 to TRBJ2-7, with a possible D match to TRBD2 (6 bases). Looked up from germline, CDR1 is SGHRS and CDR2 is YFSETQ. CDR3 length: 15 amino acids. Trimming took 0 bases from V and 4 from J, leaving 14 bases between them. In nucleotides, the CDR3 is TGCGCCAGCAGCTTGGGGGGAGGCCTCTTGTACGAGCAGTACTTC. Protein sequence: CASSLGGGLLYEQYF.

This clone has a count of ten or more. The chain has TRBV20-1 and TRBJ2-1, with a possible D match to TRBD1 (5 bases). Germline V lookup: CDR1 DFQATT, CDR2 SNEGSKA (reference sequence). Trimming took off 0 bases at V and 3 bases at J, with 18 bases between the two ends. The length of the CDR3 is 17 residues. CDR3: CSARDLLWQGGYNEQFF. The CDR3 DNA reads as TGCAGTGCTAGAGATCTTTTGTGGCAGGGTGGCTACAATGAGCAGTTCTTC.

The sample holds many counts of this clone. The chain joins TRBV19 to TRBJ2-3, with 11 bases identical to TRBD2. The CDR3 consists of 15 residues. The V gene end was trimmed by 7 bases and the J gene end by 4 bases; junction bases not matched to a gene: 7. Per germline, CDR1 LNHDA and CDR2 SQIVND (reference sequence). The CDR3 region is CASNQLAGVSDTQYF. The CDR3 coding sequence is TGTGCCAGTAACCAACTAGCGGGAGTCTCAGATACGCAGTATTTT. Filled out from reference TRBV19 and TRBJ2-3, the complete variable domain reads DGGITQSPKYLFRKEGQNVTLSCEQNLNHDAMYWYRQDPGQGLRLIYYSQIVNDFQKGDIAEGYSVSREKKESFPLTVTSAQKNPTAFYLCASNQLAGVSDTQYFGPGTRLTVL.

About this clone itself: A single base separates this from a much larger clone, so it may be a read error. The rearrangement links TRBV27 to TRBJ1-5, with unresolved D. Germline V gives CDR1 MNHEY, CDR2 SMNVEV (reference sequence). With 5 bases removed from V and 11 bases from J, the gap between germline ends came to 19 bases. The CDR3 is made up of 14 amino acids. The CDR3 DNA reads as TGTGCCAGCAGTAGAGGAGCCCCTCCCGTGTCCCAGCATTTT. It encodes CASSRGAPPVSQHF.

This clone has more than one count but fewer than ten. Possible read error: a much larger clone is one base away. CDR3 protein: CSASGVVETSLQFF. The CDR3 bases are TGCAGTGCTAGTGGGGTAGTGGAAACCAGTTTGCAGTTCTTC. V usage is TRBV20-1 and J usage is TRBJ2-1, with D unclear. The germline gives CDR1 DFQATT, CDR2 SNEGSKA (reference sequence). V lost 3 bases, J lost 12 bases, and 21 bases lay in between. This CDR3 has 14 amino acids.

This clone was seen many times. The rearrangement uses TRBV2 and TRBJ2-7; D unclear. The CDR3 is made up of 12 amino acids. V was pared by 1 base and J by 4 bases, with 5 bases between. The V gene's germline CDR1 is SNHLY and CDR2 FYNNEI. The CDR3 coding sequence is TGTGCCAGCAGTGAAGGGGAATACGAGCAGTACTTC. It specifies CASSEGEYEQYF.